This T cell receptor (beta chain) was retrieved from a study of T cells after yellow fever vaccination. Germline V CDR1 and CDR2: SGHVS, FNYEAQ. V lost 2 bases to trimming and J lost 3 bases, with 13 bases between them. This CDR3 is 15 amino acids long. Comment on this clonotype: Its target is not known.

TCRdb called the 5' RACE reads again in MiXCR, with one record for every CDR3 protein. Among 400,000 or so distinct CDR3 sequences listed, under 14% were seen once. General observations from the study: In FACS-sorted repertoires, abundant clonotypes from the bulk population could appear as contaminants. Peak timing came faster in the weaker secondary response, day 5 versus 15. Most clones from primary vaccination resurfaced after the booster (96% CD4, approximately 88% CD8).

The chain has TRBV7-6 and TRBJ2-5, with D tentatively TRBD1 (6 bases). The starting material was PBMCs, obtained on the day of the first yellow fever vaccination. This receptor was obtained from a man aged 18 to 29 who received the YFV17D yellow fever vaccine. CDR3 loop: CASSLWGRGEETQYF. CDR3 DNA sequence: TGTGCCAGCAGCTTATGGGGCAGGGGTGAAGAGACCCAGTACTTC. Supplemented by reference TRBV7-6 and TRBJ2-5, the full variable domain reads GAGVSQSPRYKVTKRGQDVALRCDPISGHVSLYWYRQALGQGPEFLTYFNYEAQQDKSGLPNDRFSAERPEGSISTLTIQRTEQRDSAMYRCASSLWGRGEETQYFGPGTRLLVL.